A selection of T cell receptor beta chains follows, all from one sample in a study of shared clonotypes between healthy human individuals. Using immunoSEQ multiplex PCR, the repertoire was profiled, and TCRdb retains in-frame clones only, with some absent. The sample consists of about 1.1 million clones, about 80% of them appearing once. The sample consisted of memory CD4+ T cells from PBMCs. All receptors come from a man between 18 and 35 years old in good health. Some clones in this sample may be carry-over from other donors' samples. Each CDR3 is given with its conserved first and last residue. The order of the fields is CDR3 length, clone size, V gene, D gene, J gene, CDR3 protein, CDR3 DNA. A D gene is named only where the DNA matches it firmly. Rows give clone size only sometimes, using once, few, many, or a class for an expanded clone.

length: 15; size: -; V: TRBV19; D: TRBD1; J: TRBJ1-1; CDR3: CASRKRQGGDTEAFF; DNA: TGTGCCAGTAGGAAAAGACAGGGGGGGGACACTGAAGCTTTCTTT
length: 16; size: -; V: TRBV5-1; D: TRBD2; J: TRBJ2-7; CDR3: CASSSLLSGSAGEQYF; DNA: TGCGCCAGCAGCTCCCTTCTGAGCGGGAGTGCGGGGGAGCAGTACTTC
length: 14; size: -; V: TRBV7-2; D: -; J: TRBJ1-2; CDR3: CASSLGFLRDGYTF; DNA: TGTGCCAGCAGCTTAGGGTTTCTTCGGGATGGCTACACCTTC
length: 14; size: -; V: TRBV28; D: TRBD1; J: TRBJ1-3; CDR3: CASRIGGAGNTIYF; DNA: TGTGCCAGCAGAATAGGGGGCGCGGGAAACACCATATATTTT
length: 13; size: -; V: TRBV5-4; D: TRBD1; J: TRBJ1-1; CDR3: CASSQLGTGVAFF; DNA: TGTGCCAGCAGCCAGCTCGGGACAGGGGTTGCTTTCTTT
length: 16; size: -; V: TRBV18; D: TRBD1; J: TRBJ2-7; CDR3: CASSPVGQGVSYEQYF; DNA: TGTGCCAGCTCACCCGTTGGACAGGGGGTCTCCTACGAGCAGTACTTC
length: 15; size: -; V: TRBV28; D: TRBD2; J: TRBJ2-1; CDR3: CASSKHGGAVNEQFF; DNA: TGTGCCAGCAGCAAACACGGGGGGGCGGTCAATGAGCAGTTCTTC
length: 16; size: -; V: TRBV5-6; D: TRBD2; J: TRBJ2-5; CDR3: CASSLSLGLVRETQYF; DNA: TGTGCCAGCAGCTTGAGCTTGGGACTAGTGCGGGAGACCCAGTACTTC
length: 13; size: -; V: TRBV30; D: -; J: TRBJ1-1; CDR3: CTWSDDRNTEAFF; DNA: TGTACCTGGAGCGACGACAGGAACACTGAAGCTTTCTTT
length: 15; size: -; V: TRBV5-1; D: TRBD1; J: TRBJ1-1; CDR3: CASSPDRGVNTEAFF; DNA: TGCGCCAGCAGCCCGGACAGGGGGGTGAACACTGAAGCTTTCTTT
length: 16; size: few; V: TRBV27; D: -; J: TRBJ1-2; CDR3: CASSLKGTVGDNGYTF; DNA: TGTGCCAGCAGTTTAAAAGGGACTGTCGGGGATAATGGCTACACCTTC
length: 15; size: few; V: TRBV7-9; D: TRBD1; J: TRBJ2-2; CDR3: CASSSRQGEAGELFF; DNA: TGTGCCAGCAGCTCCCGACAGGGAGAAGCCGGGGAGCTGTTTTTT